This T cell receptor (beta chain) stems from a study of blood T cell repertoires in COVID-19. Study overall: The cDNA or gDNA used as material had been derived from T cells, B-cell-depleted T cells, or PBMCs.

The CDR3 has 12 amino acids. Germline values: CDR1 MNHNY, CDR2 SVGAGI (reference sequence). Trimming stripped 9 bases from V and 0 bases from J, with 6 bases between. In the authors' workflow: Reference gene primer amplification yielded estimated nucleated cell counts. Method: immunoSEQ multiplex PCR; TCRdb's copy keeps in-frame clones and lacks some. Clonal size and the V and J genes are those of that table, whereas D and trimming came from the DNA. This sample has more than 400,000 clones, with over 75% found just once. This sequence was found in a human donor in a cohort sampled during active COVID-19. The chain carries TRBV6-6 and TRBJ1-3; D gene uncertain. The sequenced sample consisted of peripheral blood. The CDR3 protein is CASTYSGNTIYF. In nucleotides, the CDR3 is TGTGCCAGTACATACTCTGGAAACACCATATATTTT.